Below are 18 T cell receptor gamma chains sequenced from a single sample in a study of gamma delta lymphoproliferative disorders and STAT genes. PBMCs from patients and controls supplied the genomic DNA for sequencing. TCRdb reprocessed the multiplex PCR reads using CATT. This sample yields 1,000 to 1,500 gamma-chain clones, of which 8.2% are seen a single time; 50% to 70% belongs to the top ten. What was sequenced was blood. The receptors come from a human donor with gamma-delta T-cell large granular lymphocyte leukemia.

V gene TRGV10 was called; the J gene was not. TRGV10 falls under the ORF class, with uncertain function. This CDR3 region has 15 residues. The CDR3 sequence: CAAWDQRSPSGEQHF. DNA for the CDR3: TGTGCTGCGTGGGATCAACGATCACCTTCAGGGGAACAACACTTT.

The chain links TRGV2 to TRGJ1 or TRGJ2. Here the J gene came from matching the DNA to germline, since TCRdb omits it. The CDR3 consists of 15 residues. Losses at the gene ends were 0 bases for V and 1 base for J; bases not matched to a gene: 6. Looked up from germline, CDR1 is EGSNGY and CDR2 is YDSYNSKV. CDR3 sequence: CATWDGRTNYYKKLF. The CDR3 DNA follows: TGTGCCACCTGGGACGGGCGTACCAATTATTATAAGAAACTCTTT.

Sample share makes this clone medium-sized. V usage is TRGV2 and J usage is TRGJP2. Here the J gene was assigned by germline matching of the DNA, as TCRdb has none. In germline, CDR1 is EGSNGY, CDR2 YDSYNSKV. The junction had 2 bases not matched to a gene; V was cut back by 6 bases and J by 4 bases. The CDR3 is 12 amino acids. CDR3 nucleotides: TGTGCCACCTGGACTAGTGATTGGATCAAGACGTTT. Translation gives CATWTSDWIKTF.

This clone was found many times. The CDR3 coding sequence is TGTGCCACCTGGGACGGACCCGGGTTCGGGTATAAGAAACTCTTT. It yields the protein CATWDGPGFGYKKLF. This chain connects TRGV5 to TRGJ1 or TRGJ2. Matching the DNA to germline supplied the J gene, which TCRdb does not give. This CDR3 comprises 15 residues. Germline V gives CDR1 VINAFY, CDR2 YDVSNSKD. The V and J ends lost 3 bases and 7 bases, in that order; junction bases with no gene match: 15.

This clone was counted at least ten times. The chain recombines TRGV2 with TRGJ1 or TRGJ2. TCRdb supplies no J gene; here it was assigned by aligning the nucleotide sequence to germline. The CDR3 sequence is 13 residues long. The germline gives CDR1 EGSNGY, CDR2 YDSYNSKV. J was trimmed by 9 bases and V by 2 bases; bases with no gene match: 10. CDR3 sequence: CATWDDPPSKKLF. CDR3 sequence (DNA): TGTGCCACCTGGGACGACCCTCCGAGTAAGAAACTCTTT.

By share, this clone counts as medium-sized (0.01 to 0.1%). The chain carries TRGV8 and TRGJP1. TCRdb supplies no J gene; here it was assigned by aligning the nucleotide sequence to germline. Germline CDR1 and CDR2: VENAVY and YDSYNSRV. V was clipped by 4 bases and J by 5 bases; unmatched bases: 4. The CDR3 is made up of 13 amino acids. The chain's CDR3 is CATWEGTGWFKIF. For the CDR3, the DNA is TGTGCCACCTGGGAAGGTACTGGTTGGTTCAAGATATTT.

Relative to its sample, this clone is medium-sized. This chain links TRGV2 with TRGJ1 or TRGJ2. Matching the DNA to germline supplied the J gene, which TCRdb does not give. CDR1 is EGSNGY and CDR2 is YDSYNSKV in the germline V gene. The V segment lost 1 base and the J segment 6 bases; nucleotides outside the gene matches: 6. The CDR3 consists of 13 residues. The CDR3 here is CATWDGRPYKKLF. The CDR3 DNA is TGTGCCACCTGGGACGGCCGCCCTTATAAGAAACTCTTT.

This clone is deemed medium-sized (0.01 to 0.1%). The chain links TRGV8 to TRGJ1 or TRGJ2. The J gene was not available in TCRdb and was assigned here by matching the DNA to germline segments. The CDR3 spans 10 residues. From germline, CDR1 is VENAVY and CDR2 YDSYNSRV. Losses at the gene ends were 3 bases for V and 11 bases for J; bases not matched to a gene: 4. The CDR3: CATWDEEKLF. The CDR3 region has the DNA TGTGCCACCTGGGATGAGGAGAAACTCTTT.

The table lists this clone with many counts. This rearrangement joins TRGV4 to TRGJ1 or TRGJ2. Matching the DNA to germline supplied the J gene, which TCRdb does not give. J gave up 3 bases and V 0 bases, and 5 bases lay outside the gene matches. From germline, CDR1 is EGSTGY and CDR2 YDSYTSSV. The length of the CDR3 is 14 residues. CDR3 protein: CATWDGPGYYKKLF. The CDR3 nucleotides are TGTGCCACCTGGGATGGGCCGGGTTATTATAAGAAACTCTTT.

This clone is labeled medium-sized. This chain joins TRGV10 and TRGJ1 or TRGJ2. The J gene was not available in TCRdb and was assigned here by matching the DNA to germline segments. TRGV10 is sorted into the ORF group, with uncertain function. The CDR3 is 11 residues long. The V and J ends lost 8 bases and 12 bases, in that order; junction bases with no gene match: 11. As DNA, the CDR3 is TGTGCTGCGTGGGATTATACGAGGAAACTCTTT. Translating it yields CAAWDYTRKLF.

This clone was counted at least ten times. The CDR3 coding sequence is TGTGCCTTGTGGGATAGAAAGAAACTCTTT. Its protein is CALWDRKKLF. V gene TRGV9 combines with J gene TRGJ1 or TRGJ2. As TCRdb names no J gene, one was assigned here on the basis of a DNA match to germline. CDR3 length: 10 amino acids. Trimming removed 4 bases from V and 10 bases from J; junction bases left unmatched: 4. Germline V gene sequence: CDR1 GITISATS, CDR2 ISYDGTV (reference sequence).

A few counts support this clone. The protein recorded in TCRdb matches a much larger clone and deviates from this DNA's translation at residue 12, suggesting a read error; the protein here is obtained by translating the DNA. V usage is TRGV4 and J usage is TRGJP. Here the J gene came from matching the DNA to germline, since TCRdb omits it. Germline-derived CDR1 and CDR2 are EGSTGY and YDSYTSSV. This CDR3 contains 13 residues. Germline trimming cut 3 bases from V and 23 bases from J; bases unmatched to any gene: 13. In DNA form, the CDR3 reads TGTGCCACCTGGGATACCACTGGTTGGTTCAAGGTATTT. Translation gives CATWDTTGWFKVF.

This clone is deemed large (0.1 to 1%). The gene calls are TRGV8 and TRGJ1 or TRGJ2. Assignment of the J gene here rests on matching the DNA to germline, because TCRdb gives none. This CDR3 has 14 residues. Trimming took 3 bases from V and 3 from J; bases not matched to a gene: 8. Germline CDR1 reads VENAVY; CDR2 reads YDSYNSRV. This chain's CDR3 is CATWDGSLYYKKLF. In nucleotides, the CDR3 is TGTGCCACCTGGGATGGATCCCTTTATTATAAGAAACTCTTT.

This clone has at least ten counts. Other DNA sequences in the same sample also yield this CDR3. The gene calls are TRGV9 and TRGJP. The J gene was missing in TCRdb and was found by matching the end of the DNA to germline. This CDR3 comprises 16 residues. CDR1 is GITISATS and CDR2 is ISYDGTV in the germline V gene (reference sequence). J lost 7 bases, V lost 0 bases, and 3 bases had no gene match. The CDR3 protein is CALWEVSELGKKIKVF. As DNA, the CDR3 is TGTGCCTTGTGGGAGGTGTCCGAGTTGGGCAAAAAAATCAAGGTATTT.

The gene calls are TRGV10 and TRGJP1. Here the J gene came from matching the DNA to germline, since TCRdb omits it. TRGV10 is flagged as an ORF with uncertain function. The CDR3 consists of 16 residues. V was pared by 8 bases and J by 4 bases, with 14 bases of the junction left unmatched. CDR3 nucleotides: TGTGCTGCGTGGGATTATACCCGACACACTGGTTGGTTCAAGATATTT. It encodes CAAWDYTRHTGWFKIF.

This clone was seen at least ten times. Other DNA sequences in the sample encode the same CDR3. This chain uses TRGV8 with TRGJ1 or TRGJ2. Here the J gene came from matching the DNA to germline, since TCRdb omits it. Germline V lookup: CDR1 VENAVY, CDR2 YDSYNSRV. This CDR3 region has 13 residues. The ends lost 1 base at V and 3 bases at J; junction bases unmatched: 3. The DNA for the CDR3 is TGTGCCACCTGGGATAGAGGTTATTATAAGAAACTCTTT. Translated: CATWDRGYYKKLF.

This clone rates as large. J is TRGJ1 or TRGJ2 and V is TRGV5. The J gene, left out of TCRdb, was set here by checking the DNA against germline. The V gene end was trimmed by 0 bases and the J gene end by 3 bases; junction bases not matched to a gene: 8. CDR1 and CDR2 (germline): VINAFY, YDVSNSKD. The CDR3 has 15 amino acids. As DNA, the CDR3 is TGTGCCACCTGGGACAGGCGTGGAGGTTATTATAAGAAACTCTTT. Translation: CATWDRRGGYYKKLF.

Relative to its sample, this clone is medium-sized. The DNA is left out, because the CDR3 cannot be placed on it with certainty; the CDR3 is given as TCRdb lists it. Here the V gene is TRGV11, but the J gene went uncalled. TRGV11 is an ORF, with its function uncertain. The length of the CDR3 is 16 amino acids, counting both ends. CDR3 region: CTTVPAGLALSYKKLF.